This T cell receptor (beta chain) was recovered during a study of blood T cell repertoires in COVID-19. Study-level information: The samples span acute and convalescent COVID-19 from the United States, Italy and Spain.

V was cut by 7 bases and J by 0 bases, with 14 bases left in between. The CDR3 is 14 residues long. Germline V lookup: CDR1 SGHDT, CDR2 YYEEEE. TCRdb's table, derived via immunoSEQ multiplex PCR, lists solely in-frame clones and lacks some. The data contain fewer than 350,000 clones, 85% of them singletons. Sequencing was carried out using PBMCs or T cells enriched from blood (not recorded which). The chain joins TRBV5-6 to TRBJ2-7; D unresolved. This TCR came from a woman in her 30s who had been exposed to COVID-19. This chain's CDR3 is CASRGFGLSYEQYF. In DNA form, the CDR3 reads TGTGCCAGCCGAGGATTTGGCCTCTCCTACGAGCAGTACTTC.